Below, 20 T cell receptor beta chains from the same sample are listed, as sequenced in a study of cytomegalovirus exposure and HLA in healthy donors. The PCR had 60 Vbeta and 13 Jbeta primers. Data came from immunoSEQ multiplex PCR; TCRdb stores just in-frame clones and leaves some out. The sample contains around 110,000 clones, 74% of which appear only once. Sequencing used PBMCs. These receptors originate from a woman aged 40 to 50 in good health and CMV-seropositive.

This sequence joins TRBV29-1 and TRBJ1-1, with 9 bases identical to TRBD1. Trimming cost V 7 bases and J 4 bases; bases outside gene matches: 10. Per the germline V gene, CDR1 is SQVTM and CDR2 is ANQGSEA. This CDR3 is 14 amino acids long. The CDR3 DNA follows: TGCAGCGGACAGCCGGGACAGGGTATCACTGAAGCTTTCTTT. This gives the protein CSGQPGQGITEAFF.

This chain links TRBV10-3 with TRBJ2-5; 8 nucleotides match TRBD1. The CDR3 has 13 residues. CDR1 ENHRY and CDR2 SYGVKD come from the germline V gene. V lost 6 bases, J lost 4 bases, and 4 bases stayed unmatched. The CDR3 loop reads CAIRGQAGETQYF. The CDR3 nucleotides read TGTGCCATCAGGGGACAGGCTGGAGAGACCCAGTACTTC.

The sample holds a few counts of this clone. This rearrangement joins TRBV6-5 to TRBJ1-6, with a weak D call TRBD1 (6 bases). V gave up 4 bases and J gave up 6 bases, with 13 bases separating them. The CDR3 runs 15 residues. Looked up from germline, CDR1 is MNHEY and CDR2 is SVGAGI. DNA of the CDR3: TGTGCCAGCAGTTGGGACACCGCATTTAATTCACCCCTCCACTTT. Translation gives CASSWDTAFNSPLHF.

This clone was detected once. V is TRBV7-2 and J is TRBJ1-2, with TRBD1 as a possible D gene (6 bases). This CDR3 comprises 15 residues. From germline, CDR1 is SGHTA and CDR2 FQGNSA. V was shortened by 1 base and J by 2 bases, with 11 bases between the two germline ends. Here the CDR3 reads CASSLGQGKNYGYTF. CDR3 nucleotides: TGTGCCAGCAGCTTAGGGCAGGGGAAAAACTATGGCTACACCTTC.

The rearrangement uses TRBV15 and TRBJ1-5, with TRBD1 matching 7 bases. This CDR3 has 14 amino acids. V lost 5 bases, J lost 1 base, and 2 bases stayed unmatched. Germline V gives CDR1 LNHNV, CDR2 YYDKDF (reference sequence). Written as DNA, the CDR3 is TGTGCCACCAGCCCGGACAGGAGCAATCAGCCCCAGCATTTT. This codes for CATSPDRSNQPQHF.

The chain is built from TRBV11-3 and TRBJ2-1; 15 positions agree with TRBD2. V shed 8 bases and J 0 bases; nucleotides not matched to a gene: 2. The germline gives CDR1 SGHNT, CDR2 YENEEA. The CDR3 loop spans 16 amino acids. The CDR3 sequence is CASGLAGGRSYNEQFF. CDR3 bases: TGTGCCAGCGGACTAGCGGGGGGGCGCTCCTACAATGAGCAGTTCTTC.

The rearrangement joins TRBV30 to TRBJ2-3; possibly TRBD2 for D (6 bases). CDR3 length: 13 amino acids. Germline V gene data show CDR1 as GTSNPN and CDR2 as SVGIG (reference sequence). The chain's CDR3 is CAGRDPQFDTQYF. The CDR3 coding sequence is TGTGCAGGGCGGGACCCTCAGTTTGATACGCAGTATTTT.

In DNA, the CDR3 is TGTGCCAGCAGCTTGGCCGGGACAGATGGGGCCAACGTCCTGACTTTC. Translation gives CASSLAGTDGANVLTF. The gene calls are TRBV5-4 and TRBJ2-6; 7 bases are a match to TRBD1. The trim removed 0 bases at V and 3 bases at J, leaving 3 bases unmatched. CDR1 SGHNT and CDR2 YYREEE come from the germline V gene (reference sequence). This CDR3 is 16 amino acids long.

The J gene is TRBJ1-2, the V gene TRBV7-9; the D gene is possibly TRBD1 (6 bases). CDR1 SEHNR and CDR2 FQNEAQ come from the germline V gene (reference sequence). Trimming pared 4 bases from V and 3 bases from J, leaving 12 bases between. The CDR3 sequence is 14 residues long. The CDR3 DNA is TGTGCCAGCAGCTCCGGCAGGGGAGACTATGGCTACACCTTC. It encodes CASSSGRGDYGYTF.

The V gene is TRBV30, the J gene TRBJ2-2, with D perhaps TRBD2 (5 bases). V was pared by 3 bases and J by 4 bases, with 15 bases between. The CDR3 runs to 15 residues. Germline V gives CDR1 GTSNPN, CDR2 SVGIG (reference sequence). This chain's CDR3 is CAWRRPGYSTGELFF. The DNA of the CDR3 is TGTGCCTGGAGACGGCCGGGGTATAGCACCGGGGAGCTGTTTTTT.

This clone was counted once. The CDR3 DNA reads as TGTGCCAGTAGTATAGGCGGGACGAACACCGGGGAGCTGTTTTTT. The encoded protein is CASSIGGTNTGELFF. The chain employs TRBV19 and TRBJ2-2, with TRBD2 as a possible D gene (6 bases). Germline CDR1 reads LNHDA; CDR2 reads SQIVND (reference sequence). Trimming took off 1 base at V and 0 bases at J, with 6 bases between the two ends. There are 15 residues in the CDR3.

V gene TRBV18 combines with J gene TRBJ1-1, with a weak D call TRBD1 (6 bases). The CDR3 extends over 15 amino acids. Per the germline V gene, CDR1 is KGHSH and CDR2 is LQKENI. V was cut by 6 bases and J by 4 bases, with 18 bases left in between. CDR3: CASSPGGRGVTEAFF. In nucleotides, the CDR3 is TGTGCCAGCTCCCCCGGAGGCAGGGGCGTCACTGAAGCTTTCTTT.

The gene calls are TRBV5-1 and TRBJ1-1; D is undetermined. CDR3 length: 14 amino acids. Trimming removed 4 bases at V and 2 bases at J, with 12 bases between. CDR1 and CDR2 from the germline V gene are SGHRS and YFSETQ. The CDR3 DNA follows: TGCGCCAGCAGCGTTATTGGCGGAAACACTGAAGCTTTCTTT. It yields the protein CASSVIGGNTEAFF.

This clone was observed at least ten times. V usage is TRBV6-1 and J usage is TRBJ2-3, with a weak D call TRBD2 (5 bases). Trimming took 10 bases from V and 0 from J, leaving 17 bases between them. This CDR3 has 15 amino acids. The germline gives CDR1 MNHNS, CDR2 SASEGT. The CDR3 region is CATALRSGSTDTQYF. The CDR3 DNA sequence: TGTGCCACCGCTCTGCGCAGCGGAAGCACAGATACGCAGTATTTT.

The chain uses TRBV4-1 and TRBJ1-5; a possible D gene is TRBD1 (5 bases). V lost 3 bases to trimming and J lost 7 bases, with 22 bases between them. This CDR3 spans 17 amino acids. The V gene's germline CDR1 is MGHRA and CDR2 YSYEKL. CDR3 residues: CASSQNLGGRWGQPQHF. CDR3 DNA sequence: TGCGCCAGCAGCCAGAATCTCGGGGGGAGATGGGGCCAGCCCCAGCATTTT.

The gene calls are TRBV30 and TRBJ1-2, with D tentatively TRBD1 (6 bases). Germline V gene sequence: CDR1 GTSNPN, CDR2 SVGIG (reference sequence). The length of the CDR3 is 18 residues. Trimming shortened V by 3 bases and J by 6 bases, and 29 bases separated the two germline ends. The CDR3 DNA reads TGTGCCTGGAGCTGGGGGAGGGGGGGAGGGGTATTAAGGGATGGCTACACCTTC. Amino acid sequence: CAWSWGRGGGVLRDGYTF.

The V and J genes are TRBV7-8 and TRBJ1-6; D possibly corresponds to TRBD1 (6 bases). This CDR3 comprises 15 residues. V lost 3 bases to trimming and J lost 8 bases, with 14 bases between them. Germline V gene data show CDR1 as SGHVS and CDR2 as FQNEAQ. The CDR3 DNA follows: TGTGCCAGCAGCTTCCTAACAGGGACCCATTCACCCCTCCACTTT. Translated, it gives CASSFLTGTHSPLHF.

This clone was recorded a few times. This chain uses TRBV7-2 with TRBJ2-3; weak D call: TRBD2 (6 bases). The CDR3 length is 15 residues. Germline CDR1 SGHTA, CDR2 FQGNSA. V gave up 5 bases and J gave up 0 bases, with 12 bases separating them. The CDR3 protein is CASSPGTSSTDTQYF. The CDR3 DNA reads as TGTGCCAGCAGCCCCGGGACTTCGAGCACAGATACGCAGTATTTT.

The chain recombines TRBV4-1 with TRBJ2-3, with D possibly matching TRBD1 (5 bases). Germline V gene lookup returns CDR1 MGHRA and CDR2 YSYEKL. This CDR3 has 17 residues. With 5 bases removed from V and 3 bases from J, the gap between germline ends came to 21 bases. The CDR3 DNA is TGCGCCAGCAGCGCCCGTCGAGCAGGGATTGATACAGATACGCAGTATTTT. Its translation is CASSARRAGIDTDTQYF.

This clone has a single count. J is TRBJ1-4 and V is TRBV6-9, with a tentative D call TRBD1 (5 bases). The V and J ends lost 2 bases and 5 bases respectively, with 9 bases between them. Germline V lookup: CDR1 MNHGY, CDR2 SVAAGI. The CDR3 consists of 14 residues. The CDR3 DNA follows: TGTGCCAGCAGTTATCAGGGTTTAAATGAAAAACTGTTTTTT. Its protein is CASSYQGLNEKLFF.